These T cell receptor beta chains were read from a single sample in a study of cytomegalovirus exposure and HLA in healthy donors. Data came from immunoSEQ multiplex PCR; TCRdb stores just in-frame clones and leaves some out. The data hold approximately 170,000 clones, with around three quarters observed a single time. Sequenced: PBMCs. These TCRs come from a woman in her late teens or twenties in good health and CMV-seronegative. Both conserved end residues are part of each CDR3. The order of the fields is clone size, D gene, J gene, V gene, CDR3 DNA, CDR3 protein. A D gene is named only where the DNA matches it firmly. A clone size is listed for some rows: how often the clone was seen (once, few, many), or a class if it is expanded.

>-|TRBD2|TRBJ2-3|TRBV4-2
TGTGCCAGCAGCCAAGCTAGCGGGCGGGCAGATACGCAGTATTTT
CASSQASGRADTQYF
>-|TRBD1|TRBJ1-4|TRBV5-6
TGTGCCAGCAGCTTTGGGACAGGGGTGGAAAAACTGTTTTTT
CASSFGTGVEKLFF
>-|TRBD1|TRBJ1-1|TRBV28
TGTGCCAGCAGTCCGGGGACAGTTGACACTGAAGCTTTCTTT
CASSPGTVDTEAFF
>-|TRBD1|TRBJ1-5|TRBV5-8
TGTGCCAGCAGCTTGGCTGGGACAGGTTGGAATCAGCCCCAGCATTTT
CASSLAGTGWNQPQHF
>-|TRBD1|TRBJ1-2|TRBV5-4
TGTGCCAGCAGCTTGGGACAGGGGGCTAACTATGGCTACACCTTC
CASSLGQGANYGYTF
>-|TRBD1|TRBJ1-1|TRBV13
TGTGCCAGCAGCTTTTCTCCGGGACAGGGAGCTTTTGCTGAAGCTTTCTTT
CASSFSPGQGAFAEAFF
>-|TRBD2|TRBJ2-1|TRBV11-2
TGTGCCAGCAGCTTAGCCCCCACTAGCGGGGTGGCGAATGAGCAGTTCTTC
CASSLAPTSGVANEQFF
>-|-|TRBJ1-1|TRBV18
TGTGCCAGCTCGAGCCGCGGGGGAGAAGGAGACACTGAAGCTTTCTTT
CASSSRGGEGDTEAFF
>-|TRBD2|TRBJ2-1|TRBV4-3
TGCGCCAGCAGCCACTCGGGGGGGAACAATGAGCAGTTCTTC
CASSHSGGNNEQFF
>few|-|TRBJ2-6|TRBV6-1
TGTGCCATCAGGGCCCAATCTGGGGCCAACGTCCTGACTTTC
CAIRAQSGANVLTF
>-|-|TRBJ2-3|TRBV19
TGTGCCAGTAGTATTTCGGGGGAGTATGGAAATACGCAGTATTTT
CASSISGEYGNTQYF
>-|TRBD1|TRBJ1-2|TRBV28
TGTGCCACCATCACGACAGGGGGTGGTGGCTACACCTTC
CATITTGGGGYTF
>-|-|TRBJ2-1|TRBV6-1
TGTGCCAGCAGTGAGAACTACTTCTCCTACAATGAGCAGTTCTTC
CASSENYFSYNEQFF
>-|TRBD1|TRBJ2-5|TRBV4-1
TGCGCCAGCAGCCCGGGACAGGGAAACCAAGAGACCCAGTACTTC
CASSPGQGNQETQYF
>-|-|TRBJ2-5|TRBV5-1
TGCGCCAGCAGCTGGACACAAGAGACCCAGTACTTC
CASSWTQETQYF
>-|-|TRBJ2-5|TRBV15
TGTGCCACTGGAGCCCCGCCGGAGACCCAGTACTTC
CATGAPPETQYF
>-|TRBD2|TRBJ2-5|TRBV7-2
TGTGCCAGCAGTTTTTCGGGAGGGGAGACCCAGTACTTC
CASSFSGGETQYF
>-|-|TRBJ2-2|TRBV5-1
TGCGCCAGCAGCTTGAACGGGAACACCGGGGAGCTGTTTTTT
CASSLNGNTGELFF
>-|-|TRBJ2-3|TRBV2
TGTGCCAGCAGACGAGAAAACACAGATACGCAGTATTTT
CASRRENTDTQYF
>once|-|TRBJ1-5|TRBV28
TGTGCCAGCAGTTTTTCGGGGAATCAGCCCCAGCATTTT
CASSFSGNQPQHF
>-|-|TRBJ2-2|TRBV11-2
TGTGCCAGCAGCGTAACTCGGGGGGCGGGAACCGGGGAGCTGTTTTTT
CASSVTRGAGTGELFF
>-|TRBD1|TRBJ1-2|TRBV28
TGTGCCAGCAGTTTAGCCGACAGGGATCCTGCCTATGGCTACACCTTC
CASSLADRDPAYGYTF
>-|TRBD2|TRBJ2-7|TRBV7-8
TGTGCCAGCAGCTCGACTTGGACTAGCTCACAAAGTAGGTCCTACGAGCAGTACTTC
CASSSTWTSSQSRSYEQYF
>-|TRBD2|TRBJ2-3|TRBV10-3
TGTGCCATCAGTGAGTCGATCAGAGACTCTAGCGGGGGGGCGACAGATACGCAGTATTTT
CAISESIRDSSGGATDTQYF
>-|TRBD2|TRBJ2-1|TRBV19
TGTGCCAGTAGTGTACTAGCGGGGGGCAATGAGCAGTTCTTC
CASSVLAGGNEQFF
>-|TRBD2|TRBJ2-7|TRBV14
TGTGCCAGCAGCCAAGGCGGCGGGGGGGCCTACGAGCAGTACTTC
CASSQGGGGAYEQYF
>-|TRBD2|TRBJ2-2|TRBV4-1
TGCGCCAGCAGCCCCCGTGATAGCGGGACCACCGGGGAGCTGTTTTTT
CASSPRDSGTTGELFF
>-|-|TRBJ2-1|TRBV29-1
TGCAGCGTCTCAGCGGCCAATTACAATGAGCAGTTCTTC
CSVSAANYNEQFF
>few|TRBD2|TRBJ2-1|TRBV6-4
TGTGCCAGCAGTGACCACGGTACTAGCGACTACAATGAGCAGTTCTTC
CASSDHGTSDYNEQFF
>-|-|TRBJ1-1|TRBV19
TGTGCCAGTATATCCCTCAGGTCCCCGGGGAGAAACACTGAAGCTTCCTTT
CASISLRSPGRNTEASF
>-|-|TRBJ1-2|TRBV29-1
TGCAGCGTGGCAGGGGAGTTATTTGATGGCTACACCTTC
CSVAGELFDGYTF
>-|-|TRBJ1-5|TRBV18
TGTGCCAGCTCACCTGAGGTTTCACAGCCCCAGCATTTT
CASSPEVSQPQHF
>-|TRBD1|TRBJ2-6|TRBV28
TGTGCCAGCAGTATAGGACAGGGGGCTTATGGGGCCAACGTCCTGACTTTC
CASSIGQGAYGANVLTF
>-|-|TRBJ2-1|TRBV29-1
TGCAGCGTTGAAGTGTTTGGAGCGCCAAACTCCTACAATGAGCAGTTCTTC
CSVEVFGAPNSYNEQFF
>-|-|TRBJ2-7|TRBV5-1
TGCGCCAGCAGCTTGGCCAGTGAGCAGTACTTC
CASSLASEQYF
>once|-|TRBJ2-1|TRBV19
TGTGCCAGTAGCACAGGCAATGAGCAGTTCTTC
CASSTGNEQFF
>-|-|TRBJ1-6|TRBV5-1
TGCGCCAGCAGCCAACAGGAGAGCTCCTATAATTCACCCCTCCACTTT
CASSQQESSYNSPLHF
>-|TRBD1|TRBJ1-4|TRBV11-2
TGTGCCAGCAGCTTATTACAGGGGGGTGAAAAACTGTTTTTT
CASSLLQGGEKLFF